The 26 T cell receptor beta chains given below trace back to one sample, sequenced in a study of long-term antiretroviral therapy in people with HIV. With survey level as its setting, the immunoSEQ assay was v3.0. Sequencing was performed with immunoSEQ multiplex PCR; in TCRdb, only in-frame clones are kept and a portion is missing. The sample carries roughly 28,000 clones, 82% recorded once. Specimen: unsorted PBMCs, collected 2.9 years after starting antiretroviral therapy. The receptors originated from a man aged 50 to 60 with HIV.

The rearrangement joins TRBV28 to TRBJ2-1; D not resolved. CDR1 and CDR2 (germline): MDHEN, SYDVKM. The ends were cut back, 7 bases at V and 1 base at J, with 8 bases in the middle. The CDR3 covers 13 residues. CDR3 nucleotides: TGTGCCAGCAACCCTTTGTCCTACAATGAGCAGTTCTTC. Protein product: CASNPLSYNEQFF.

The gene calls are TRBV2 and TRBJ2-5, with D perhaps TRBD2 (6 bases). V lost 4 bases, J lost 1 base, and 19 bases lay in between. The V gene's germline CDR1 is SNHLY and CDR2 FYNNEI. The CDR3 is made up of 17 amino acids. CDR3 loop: CASSVGLGGGVQETQYF. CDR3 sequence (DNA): TGTGCCAGCAGTGTGGGCCTAGGAGGCGGGGTCCAAGAGACCCAGTACTTC.

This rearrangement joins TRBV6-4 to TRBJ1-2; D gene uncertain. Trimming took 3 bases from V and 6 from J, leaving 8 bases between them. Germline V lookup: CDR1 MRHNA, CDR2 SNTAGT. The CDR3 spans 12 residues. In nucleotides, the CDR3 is TGTGCCAGCAGTGATCTCGGGAATGGCTACACCTTC. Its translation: CASSDLGNGYTF.

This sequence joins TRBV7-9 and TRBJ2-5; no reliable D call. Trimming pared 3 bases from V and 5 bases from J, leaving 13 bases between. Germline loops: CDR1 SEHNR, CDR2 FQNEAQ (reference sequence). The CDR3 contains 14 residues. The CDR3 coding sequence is TGTGCCAGCAGCTTGGGTAGGAGTTCGGAGACCCAGTACTTC. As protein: CASSLGRSSETQYF.

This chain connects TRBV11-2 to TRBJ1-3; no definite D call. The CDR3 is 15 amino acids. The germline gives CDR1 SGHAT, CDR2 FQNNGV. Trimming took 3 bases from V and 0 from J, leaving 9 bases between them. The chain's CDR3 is CASSFQDSSGNTIYF. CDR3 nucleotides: TGTGCCAGCAGCTTTCAGGACTCCTCTGGAAACACCATATATTTT.

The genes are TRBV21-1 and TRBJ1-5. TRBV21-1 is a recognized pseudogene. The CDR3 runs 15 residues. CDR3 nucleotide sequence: TGTGCCAGCAGCAACGTCAAGGGTTCCAATCAGCCCCAGCATTTT. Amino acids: CASSNVKGSNQPQHF.

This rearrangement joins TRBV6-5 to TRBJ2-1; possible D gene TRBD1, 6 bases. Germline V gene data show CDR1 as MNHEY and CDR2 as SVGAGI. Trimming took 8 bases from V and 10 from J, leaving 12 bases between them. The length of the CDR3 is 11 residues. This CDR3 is CASSLGTEQFF. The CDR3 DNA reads TGTGCCAGCTCCTTAGGGACAGAGCAGTTCTTC.

CDR3 region: CASSYGETQYF. The CDR3 DNA is TGTGCCAGCAGTTACGGGGAGACCCAGTACTTC. The V gene is TRBV6-6, the J gene TRBJ2-5; D is uncertain. Germline CDR1 reads MNHNY; CDR2 reads SVGAGI (reference sequence). CDR3 length equals 11 residues. V was pared by 2 bases and J by 5 bases, with 3 bases between.

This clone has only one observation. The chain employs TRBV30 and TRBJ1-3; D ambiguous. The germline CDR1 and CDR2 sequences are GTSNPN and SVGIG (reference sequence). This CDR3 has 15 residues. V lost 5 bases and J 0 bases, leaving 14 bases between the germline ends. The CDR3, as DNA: TGTGCCTGGGGCAGGACGGGGAGCTCTGGAAACACCATATATTTT. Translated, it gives CAWGRTGSSGNTIYF.

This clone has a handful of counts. CDR3 loop: CASSFNRDQPQHF. The CDR3 nucleotides read TGTGCCAGCAGTTTTAACAGGGATCAGCCCCAGCATTTT. This chain uses TRBV2 with TRBJ1-5; D possibly corresponds to TRBD1 (6 bases). In germline, CDR1 is SNHLY, CDR2 FYNNEI. Deletions cut 5 bases from V and 5 bases from J, with 10 bases between. The CDR3 has 13 residues.

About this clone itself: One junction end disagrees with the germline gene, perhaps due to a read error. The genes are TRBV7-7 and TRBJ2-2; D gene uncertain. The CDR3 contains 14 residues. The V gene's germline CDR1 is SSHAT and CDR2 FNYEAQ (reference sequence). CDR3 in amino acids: CASSSLLKTGELFF. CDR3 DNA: TGTGCTAGCAGCTCCCTGTTGAAAACCGGGGAGCTGTTTTTT.

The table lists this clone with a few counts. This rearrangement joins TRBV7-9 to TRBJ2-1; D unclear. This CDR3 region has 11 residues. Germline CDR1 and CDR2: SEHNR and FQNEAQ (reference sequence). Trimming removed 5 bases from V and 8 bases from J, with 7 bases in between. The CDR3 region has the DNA TGTGCCAGCAGCCACGACTATGAGCAGTTCTTC. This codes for CASSHDYEQFF.

The CDR3 here is CASSQTGDGHEAFF. In nucleotides, the CDR3 is TGTGCCAGCAGCCAGACAGGGGACGGGCATGAAGCTTTCTTT. The chain links TRBV7-9 to TRBJ1-1; TRBD1 matches at 8 bases. There are 14 residues in the CDR3. CDR1 is SEHNR, CDR2 FQNEAQ, per germline (reference sequence). V shed 5 bases, J shed 7 bases, and the junction held 9 bases outside the gene matches.

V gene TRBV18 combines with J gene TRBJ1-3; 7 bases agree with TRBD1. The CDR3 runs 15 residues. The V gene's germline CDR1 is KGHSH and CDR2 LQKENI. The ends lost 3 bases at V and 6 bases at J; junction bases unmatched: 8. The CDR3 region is CASSPGKGAENTIYF. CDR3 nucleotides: TGTGCCAGCTCACCGGGAAAGGGGGCGGAAAACACCATATATTTT.

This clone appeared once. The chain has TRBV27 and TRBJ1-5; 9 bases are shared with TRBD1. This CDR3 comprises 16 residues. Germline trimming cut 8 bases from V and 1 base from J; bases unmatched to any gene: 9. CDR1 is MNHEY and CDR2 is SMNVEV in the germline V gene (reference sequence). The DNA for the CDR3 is TGTGCCAGCCGCACAATGACAGGGGGAAGCAATCAGCCCCAGCATTTT. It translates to CASRTMTGGSNQPQHF.

The CDR3 is CASSWSGGPVEQFF. CDR3 in DNA: TGTGCCAGCAGCTGGTCGGGGGGGCCGGTGGAGCAGTTCTTC. V is TRBV14 and J is TRBJ2-1, with 8 bases matching TRBD2. V was pared by 5 bases and J by 10 bases, with 10 bases of the junction left unmatched. This CDR3 has 14 residues. Germline CDR1 is SGHDN and CDR2 is FVKESK.

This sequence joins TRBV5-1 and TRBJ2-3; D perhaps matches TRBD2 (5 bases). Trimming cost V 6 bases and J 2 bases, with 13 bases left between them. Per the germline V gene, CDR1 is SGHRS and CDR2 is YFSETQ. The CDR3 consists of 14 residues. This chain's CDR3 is CASNFGITTDTQYF. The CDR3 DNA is TGCGCCAGCAACTTCGGGATCACCACAGATACGCAGTATTTT.

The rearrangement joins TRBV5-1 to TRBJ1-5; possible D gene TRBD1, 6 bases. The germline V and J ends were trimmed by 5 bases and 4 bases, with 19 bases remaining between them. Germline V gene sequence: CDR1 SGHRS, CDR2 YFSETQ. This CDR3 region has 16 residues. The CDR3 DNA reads TGCGCCAGCAGTCTCTTAGGGGGGCAGGGTAATCAGCCCCAGCATTTT. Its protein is CASSLLGGQGNQPQHF.

In DNA form, the CDR3 reads TGTGCCAGCAGCGCCCGACTAGCGGGGGACGGGGATACGCAGTATTTT. This encodes CASSARLAGDGDTQYF. The chain couples TRBV7-6 to TRBJ2-3; 12 bases agree with TRBD2. CDR1 and CDR2 (germline): SGHVS, FNYEAQ. Germline trimming cut 5 bases from V and 6 bases from J; bases unmatched to any gene: 9. The CDR3 consists of 16 residues.

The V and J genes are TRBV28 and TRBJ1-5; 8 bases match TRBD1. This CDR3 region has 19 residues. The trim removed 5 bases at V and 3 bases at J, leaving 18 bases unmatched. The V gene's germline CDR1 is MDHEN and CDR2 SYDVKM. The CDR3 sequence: CASSHGQGFLVRNNQPQHF. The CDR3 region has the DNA TGTGCCAGCAGTCACGGACAGGGCTTCCTGGTACGGAACAATCAGCCCCAGCATTTT.

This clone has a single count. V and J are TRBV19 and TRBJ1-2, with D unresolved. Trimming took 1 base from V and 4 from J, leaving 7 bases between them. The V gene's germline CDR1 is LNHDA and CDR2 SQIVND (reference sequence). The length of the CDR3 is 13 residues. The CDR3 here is CASSIAVFYGYTF. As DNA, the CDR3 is TGTGCCAGTAGTATAGCTGTCTTCTATGGCTACACCTTC.

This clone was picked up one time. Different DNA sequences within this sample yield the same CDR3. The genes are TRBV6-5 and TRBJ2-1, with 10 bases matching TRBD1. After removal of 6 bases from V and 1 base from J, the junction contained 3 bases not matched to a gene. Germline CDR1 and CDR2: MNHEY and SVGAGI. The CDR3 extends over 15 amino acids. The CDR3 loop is CASSLDRGSYNEQFF. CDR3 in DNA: TGTGCCAGCAGCCTGGACAGGGGGTCCTACAATGAGCAGTTCTTC.

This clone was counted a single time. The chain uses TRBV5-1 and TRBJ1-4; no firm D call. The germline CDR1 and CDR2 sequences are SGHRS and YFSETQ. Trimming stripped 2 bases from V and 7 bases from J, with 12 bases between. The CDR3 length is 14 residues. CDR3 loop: CASSLTGDGEKLFF. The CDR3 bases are TGCGCCAGCAGCTTAACCGGGGATGGTGAAAAACTGTTTTTT.

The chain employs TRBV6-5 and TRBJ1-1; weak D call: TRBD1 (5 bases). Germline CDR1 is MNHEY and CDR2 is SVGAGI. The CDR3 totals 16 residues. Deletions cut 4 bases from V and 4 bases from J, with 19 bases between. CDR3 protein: CASSSGPLIWFTEAFF. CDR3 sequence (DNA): TGTGCCAGCAGTTCGGGACCCCTAATTTGGTTCACTGAAGCTTTCTTT.

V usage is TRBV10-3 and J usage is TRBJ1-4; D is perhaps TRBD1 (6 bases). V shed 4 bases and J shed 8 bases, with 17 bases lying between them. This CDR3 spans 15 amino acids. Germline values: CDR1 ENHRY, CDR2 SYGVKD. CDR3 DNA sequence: TGTGCCATCAGTGTAAGGACAGTTAGGAGGGAAAAACTGTTTTTT. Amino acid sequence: CAISVRTVRREKLFF.

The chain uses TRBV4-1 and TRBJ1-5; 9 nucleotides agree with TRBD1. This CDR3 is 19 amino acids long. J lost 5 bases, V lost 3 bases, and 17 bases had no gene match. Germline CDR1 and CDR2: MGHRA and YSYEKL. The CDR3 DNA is TGCGCCAGCAGCCAGAGAGACCCCCAAGCCGGGACAGGGTATCAGCCCCAGCATTTT. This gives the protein CASSQRDPQAGTGYQPQHF.